This entry features one T cell receptor (beta chain) sequence. The data stem from a study of blood T cells in healthy people across ages. Primed by a sample-barcoded 5' primer and a J-beta primer mix, a second PCR proceeded for roughly 7 to 11 cycles. From the 5' RACE reads, TCRdb called clonotypes with MiXCR, one entry per CDR3 protein. Found here are about 2 million distinct CDR3 sequences, just under 50% of them singletons; the top ten hold approximately 2.1%. Sequenced sample: blood. This sequence was found in a middle-aged woman in good health.

For the CDR3, the DNA is TGTGCCAGCAGCTTCGCTAGCGGGGCCATCTACGAGCAGTACTTC. Residues: CASSFASGAIYEQYF. The V gene is TRBV7-9, the J gene TRBJ2-7; the match to TRBD2 covers 9 bases. The CDR3 has 15 residues. V trimming: 3 bases; J trimming: 3 bases; junction bases outside the gene matches: 6. CDR1 is SEHNR, CDR2 FQNEAQ, per germline (reference sequence).